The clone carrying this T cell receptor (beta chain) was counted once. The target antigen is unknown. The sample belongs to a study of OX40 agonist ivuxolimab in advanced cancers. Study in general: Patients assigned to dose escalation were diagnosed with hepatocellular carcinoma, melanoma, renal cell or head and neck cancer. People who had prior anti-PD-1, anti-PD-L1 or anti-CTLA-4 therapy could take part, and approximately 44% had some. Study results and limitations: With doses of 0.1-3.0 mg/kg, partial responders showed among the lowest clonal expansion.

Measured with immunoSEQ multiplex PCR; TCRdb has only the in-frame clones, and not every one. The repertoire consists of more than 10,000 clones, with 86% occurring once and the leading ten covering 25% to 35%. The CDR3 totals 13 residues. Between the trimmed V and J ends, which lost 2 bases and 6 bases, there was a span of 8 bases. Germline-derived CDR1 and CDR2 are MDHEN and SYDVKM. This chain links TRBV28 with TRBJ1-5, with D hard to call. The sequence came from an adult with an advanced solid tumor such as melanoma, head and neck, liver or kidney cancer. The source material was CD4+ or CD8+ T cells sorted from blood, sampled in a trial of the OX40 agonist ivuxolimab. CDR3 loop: CASSLPTAQPQHF. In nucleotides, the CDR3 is TGTGCCAGCAGTTTACCGACCGCTCAGCCCCAGCATTTT.